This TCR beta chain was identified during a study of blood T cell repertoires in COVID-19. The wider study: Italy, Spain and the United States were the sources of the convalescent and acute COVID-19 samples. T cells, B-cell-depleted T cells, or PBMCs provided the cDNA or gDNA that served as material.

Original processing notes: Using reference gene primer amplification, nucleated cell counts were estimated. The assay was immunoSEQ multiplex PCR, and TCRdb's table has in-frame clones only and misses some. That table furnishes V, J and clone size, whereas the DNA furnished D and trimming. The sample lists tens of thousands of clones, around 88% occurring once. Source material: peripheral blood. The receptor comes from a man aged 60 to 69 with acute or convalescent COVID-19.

The CDR3 bases are TGTGCCATCAGTCCCGGAGGCAATCAGCCCCAGCATTTT. The encoded protein is CAISPGGNQPQHF. The chain employs TRBV10-3 and TRBJ1-5; D is uncertain. Germline CDR1 reads ENHRY; CDR2 reads SYGVKD. The length of the CDR3 is 13 residues. Trimming shortened V by 5 bases and J by 2 bases, and 7 bases separated the two germline ends.